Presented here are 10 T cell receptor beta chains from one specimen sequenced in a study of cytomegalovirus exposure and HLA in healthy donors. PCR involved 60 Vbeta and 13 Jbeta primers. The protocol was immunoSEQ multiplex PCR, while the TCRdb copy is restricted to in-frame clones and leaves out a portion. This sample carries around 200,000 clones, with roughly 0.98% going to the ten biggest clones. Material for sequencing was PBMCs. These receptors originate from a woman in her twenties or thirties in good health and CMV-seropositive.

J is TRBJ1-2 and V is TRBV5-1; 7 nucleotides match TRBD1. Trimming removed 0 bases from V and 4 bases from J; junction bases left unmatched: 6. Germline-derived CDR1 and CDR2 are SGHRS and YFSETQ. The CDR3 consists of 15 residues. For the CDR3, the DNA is TGCGCCAGCAGCTTGGCGCGGCAGGGGGTCTATGGCTACACCTTC. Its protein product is CASSLARQGVYGYTF. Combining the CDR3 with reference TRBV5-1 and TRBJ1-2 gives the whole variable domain KAGVTQTPRYLIKTRGQQVTLSCSPISGHRSVSWYQQTPGQGLQFLFEYFSETQRNKGNFPGRFSGRQFSNSRSEMNVSTLELGDSALYLCASSLARQGVYGYTFGSGTRLTVV.

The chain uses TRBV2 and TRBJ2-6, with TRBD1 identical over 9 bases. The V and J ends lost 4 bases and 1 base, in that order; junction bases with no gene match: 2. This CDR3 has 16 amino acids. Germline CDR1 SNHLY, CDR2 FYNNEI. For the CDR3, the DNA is TGTGCCAGCAGTGGACAGGGGGAATCTGGGGCCAACGTCCTGACTTTC. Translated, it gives CASSGQGESGANVLTF.

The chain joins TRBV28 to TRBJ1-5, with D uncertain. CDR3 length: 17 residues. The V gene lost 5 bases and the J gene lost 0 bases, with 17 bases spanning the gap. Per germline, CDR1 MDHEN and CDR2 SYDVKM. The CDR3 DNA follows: TGTGCCAGCAGTGTTCGGGTCGGAGCGTTTAGCAATCAGCCCCAGCATTTT. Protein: CASSVRVGAFSNQPQHF.

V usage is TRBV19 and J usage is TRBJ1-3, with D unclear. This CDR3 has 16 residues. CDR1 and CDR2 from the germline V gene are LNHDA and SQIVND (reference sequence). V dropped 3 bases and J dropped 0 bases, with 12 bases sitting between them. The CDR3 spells CASSMIPASSGNTIYF. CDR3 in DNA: TGTGCCAGTAGTATGATACCCGCGAGCTCTGGAAACACCATATATTTT. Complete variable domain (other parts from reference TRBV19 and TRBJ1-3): DGGITQSPKYLFRKEGQNVTLSCEQNLNHDAMYWYRQDPGQGLRLIYYSQIVNDFQKGDIAEGYSVSREKKESFPLTVTSAQKNPTAFYLCASSMIPASSGNTIYFGEGSWLTVV.

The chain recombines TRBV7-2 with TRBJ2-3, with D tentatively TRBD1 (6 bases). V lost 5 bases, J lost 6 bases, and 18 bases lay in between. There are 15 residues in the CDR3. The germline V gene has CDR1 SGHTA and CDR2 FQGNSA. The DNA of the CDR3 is TGTGCCAGCAGCGCAACCGGGACACCAAGGGATACGCAGTATTTT. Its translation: CASSATGTPRDTQYF.

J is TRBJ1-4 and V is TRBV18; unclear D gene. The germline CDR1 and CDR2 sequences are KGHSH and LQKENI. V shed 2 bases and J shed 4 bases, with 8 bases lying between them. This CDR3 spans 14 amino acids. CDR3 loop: CASSPNRSNEKLFF. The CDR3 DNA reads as TGTGCCAGCTCACCAAATAGGAGTAATGAAAAACTGTTTTTT.

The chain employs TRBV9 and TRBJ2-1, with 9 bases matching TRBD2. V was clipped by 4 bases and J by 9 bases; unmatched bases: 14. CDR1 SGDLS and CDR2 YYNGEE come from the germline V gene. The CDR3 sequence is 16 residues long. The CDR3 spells CASSPRGSGSPGEQFF. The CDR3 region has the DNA TGTGCCAGCAGCCCCCGGGGTAGCGGGAGTCCGGGTGAGCAGTTCTTC.

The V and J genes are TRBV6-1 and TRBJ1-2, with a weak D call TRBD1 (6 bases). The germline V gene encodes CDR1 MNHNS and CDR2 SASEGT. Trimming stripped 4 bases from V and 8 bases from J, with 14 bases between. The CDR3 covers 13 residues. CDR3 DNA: TGTGCCAGCAGTGCCCCCGGGGGGCCGGGCTACACCTTC. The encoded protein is CASSAPGGPGYTF.

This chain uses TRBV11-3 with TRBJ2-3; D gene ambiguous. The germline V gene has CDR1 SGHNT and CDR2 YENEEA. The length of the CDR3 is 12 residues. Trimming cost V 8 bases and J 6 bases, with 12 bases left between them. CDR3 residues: CASARPDDTQYF. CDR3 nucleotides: TGTGCCAGCGCGAGGCCGGATGATACGCAGTATTTT. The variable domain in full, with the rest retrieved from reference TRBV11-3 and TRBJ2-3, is EAGVVQSPRYKIIEKKQPVAFWCNPISGHNTLYWYLQNLGQGPELLIRYENEEAVDDSQLPKDRFSAERLKGVDSTLKIQPAELGDSAVYLCASARPDDTQYFGPGTRLTVL.

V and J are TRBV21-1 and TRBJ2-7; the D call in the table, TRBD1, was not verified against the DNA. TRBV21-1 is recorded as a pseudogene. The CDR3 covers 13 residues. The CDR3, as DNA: TGTGCCAGCGGGGCCCACAGCTCCTACGAGCAGTACTTC. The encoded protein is CASGAHSSYEQYF.